The next 24 T cell receptor beta chains were all read from a single sample in a study of control samples from healthy donors and cancer patients. Repertoires were generated with immunoSEQ multiplex PCR, while TCRdb's copy carries only in-frame clones and drops some. This repertoire shows fewer than 200,000 clones, around 90% found once; its top ten account for over 1.1%. Sequencing was done on a sample of blood. Receptor source: a woman aged 45-60 years in good health.

The chain combines TRBV6-5 with TRBJ2-7, with D perhaps assigned TRBD1 or TRBD2 (5 bases each). Germline loops: CDR1 MNHEY, CDR2 SVGAGI. The CDR3 covers 14 residues. Trimming shortened V by 7 bases and J by 6 bases, and 19 bases separated the two germline ends. The CDR3 sequence: CASTGDGVRGEQYF. Here the CDR3 DNA reads TGTGCCAGCACCGGGGACGGGGTTAGGGGCGAGCAGTACTTC.

This sequence joins TRBV7-2 and TRBJ1-2; D is perhaps TRBD1 (6 bases). Trimming removed 5 bases from V and 2 bases from J, with 12 bases in between. Germline V gene sequence: CDR1 SGHTA, CDR2 FQGNSA. This CDR3 contains 14 residues. The CDR3 is CASSTDSTNYGYTF. The CDR3 bases are TGTGCCAGCAGCACGGACAGTACCAACTATGGCTACACCTTC.

The V and J genes are TRBV2 and TRBJ1-1; D gene ambiguous. The ends were cut back, 6 bases at V and 4 bases at J, with 15 bases in the middle. Germline CDR1 reads SNHLY; CDR2 reads FYNNEI. CDR3 length: 14 residues. The CDR3, as DNA: TGTGCCAGCAGACCCAGGACGGAGATCACTGAAGCTTTCTTT. This encodes CASRPRTEITEAFF. Combining the CDR3 with reference TRBV2 and TRBJ1-1 gives the whole variable domain EPEVTQTPSHQVTQMGQEVILRCVPISNHLYFYWYRQILGQKVEFLVSFYNNEISEKSEIFDDQFSVERPDGSNFTLKIRSTKLEDSAMYFCASRPRTEITEAFFGQGTRLTVV.

V and J are TRBV10-3 and TRBJ2-2; 9 nucleotides agree with TRBD1. V shed 8 bases and J 1 base; nucleotides not matched to a gene: 2. The germline CDR1 and CDR2 sequences are ENHRY and SYGVKD. This CDR3 contains 14 residues. CDR3 sequence (DNA): TGTGCCATCCCGGGACAGGGGAACACCGGGGAGCTGTTTTTT. Residues: CAIPGQGNTGELFF.

The V gene is TRBV4-3, the J gene TRBJ2-7, with D possibly called TRBD1 or TRBD2 (6 bases each). Trimming left V 0 bases short and J 7 bases short, with 16 bases between. This CDR3 contains 15 residues. In germline, CDR1 is LGHNA, CDR2 YSLEER. This chain's CDR3 is CASSQDFGQRAEQYF. In DNA, the CDR3 is TGCGCCAGCAGCCAAGATTTTGGACAGCGGGCGGAGCAGTACTTC.

V usage is TRBV7-2 and J usage is TRBJ2-7; 8 bases map to TRBD1. V lost 4 bases to trimming and J lost 4 bases; unmatched junction nucleotides: 6. The CDR3 is 14 amino acids. Looked up from germline, CDR1 is SGHTA and CDR2 is FQGNSA. CDR3 amino acids: CASSWDRTRYEQYF. The CDR3 DNA sequence: TGTGCCAGCAGCTGGGACAGGACCCGGTACGAGCAGTACTTC.

This chain links TRBV7-3 with TRBJ2-2; D gene ambiguous. From germline, CDR1 is SGHTA and CDR2 FQGTGA. The CDR3 consists of 12 residues. Trimming pared 2 bases from V and 6 bases from J, leaving 4 bases between. The CDR3 DNA follows: TGTGCCAGCAGCTTACTCCCCGGGGAGCTGTTTTTT. Its protein is CASSLLPGELFF.

The V call is TRBV7-2, the J call TRBJ1-4; D might be TRBD1 (6 bases). The CDR3 runs 15 residues. The germline V and J ends were trimmed by 1 base and 7 bases, with 13 bases remaining between them. Germline V lookup: CDR1 SGHTA, CDR2 FQGNSA. The CDR3 sequence is CASSLGQGRSEKLFF. CDR3 sequence (DNA): TGTGCCAGCAGCTTAGGCCAGGGGAGAAGTGAAAAACTGTTTTTT.

V and J are TRBV9 and TRBJ2-1; tentatively, D is TRBD1 or TRBD2 (5 bases each). The CDR3 consists of 13 residues. Germline V gene data show CDR1 as SGDLS and CDR2 as YYNGEE. V gave up 2 bases and J gave up 9 bases, with 12 bases separating them. The CDR3 region has the DNA TGTGCCAGCAGCGTTAAACCAGGGACTGAGCAGTTCTTC. Residues: CASSVKPGTEQFF.

This sequence joins TRBV28 and TRBJ1-4; 7 positions match TRBD1. Germline values: CDR1 MDHEN, CDR2 SYDVKM. V lost 4 bases, J lost 1 base, and 9 bases stayed unmatched. This CDR3 spans 17 amino acids. CDR3 sequence (DNA): TGTGCCAGCAGTTCCCCTACAGGGGTAGGAACTAATGAAAAACTGTTTTTT. This codes for CASSSPTGVGTNEKLFF.

The chain recombines TRBV5-8 with TRBJ1-6; D is ambiguous. Per the germline V gene, CDR1 is SGHTS and CDR2 is YDEGEE. The ends were cut back, 0 bases at V and 3 bases at J, with 13 bases in the middle. The CDR3 extends over 17 amino acids. As DNA, the CDR3 is TGTGCCAGCAGCTTGGCGGCAGGCCCCAGCTATAATTCACCCCTCCACTTT. It codes for CASSLAAGPSYNSPLHF.

The chain employs TRBV24-1 and TRBJ2-3, with TRBD1 identical over 8 bases. Trimming removed 4 bases from V and 1 base from J; junction bases left unmatched: 6. Germline values: CDR1 KGHDR, CDR2 SFDVKD. The CDR3 sequence is 16 residues long. The CDR3 loop is CATSDLRGRGTDTQYF. In DNA, the CDR3 is TGTGCCACCAGTGACCTCAGGGGGCGCGGCACAGATACGCAGTATTTT.

The CDR3 coding sequence is TGTGCCAGCAGCCTCAGGGGCACCACCCACTCTGGGGCCAACGTCCTGACTTTC. Its translation: CASSLRGTTHSGANVLTF. The chain joins TRBV6-4 to TRBJ2-6, with a weak D call TRBD1 (6 bases). The germline V and J ends were trimmed by 6 bases and 0 bases, with 18 bases remaining between them. There are 18 residues in the CDR3. Per the germline V gene, CDR1 is MRHNA and CDR2 is SNTAGT.

J is TRBJ2-5 and V is TRBV30, with TRBD1 as a possible D gene (5 bases). This CDR3 region has 14 residues. V shed 3 bases and J shed 4 bases, with 15 bases lying between them. The germline V gene encodes CDR1 GTSNPN and CDR2 SVGIG (reference sequence). CDR3: CAWSKAGLAETQYF. The CDR3 DNA reads TGTGCCTGGAGCAAGGCAGGGCTTGCAGAGACCCAGTACTTC.

This chain links TRBV19 with TRBJ1-1, with TRBD1 as a possible D gene (5 bases). The CDR3 consists of 15 residues. Germline loops: CDR1 LNHDA, CDR2 SQIVND (reference sequence). V lost 0 bases and J 5 bases, leaving 13 bases between the germline ends. The CDR3 region is CASSIDPPGRTEAFF. Here the CDR3 DNA reads TGTGCCAGTAGTATAGACCCGCCAGGGAGGACTGAAGCTTTCTTT.

The chain uses TRBV5-6 and TRBJ2-2; D gene ambiguous. The germline V and J ends were trimmed by 5 bases and 5 bases, with 7 bases remaining between them. Germline loops: CDR1 SGHDT, CDR2 YYEEEE. The CDR3 is 12 amino acids. In nucleotides, the CDR3 is TGTGCCAGCAGACAACTTACCGGGGAGCTGTTTTTT. Residues: CASRQLTGELFF.

V and J are TRBV24-1 and TRBJ2-3; 10 positions match TRBD2. The CDR3 has 15 amino acids. Germline trimming cut 6 bases from V and 11 bases from J; bases unmatched to any gene: 13. CDR1 KGHDR and CDR2 SFDVKD come from the germline V gene. The CDR3: CATSPAGGPYPVQYF. Here the CDR3 DNA reads TGTGCCACCAGTCCAGCGGGAGGGCCCTATCCTGTGCAGTATTTT.

J is TRBJ2-7 and V is TRBV30, with a weak D call TRBD1 (6 bases). Germline V gene data show CDR1 as GTSNPN and CDR2 as SVGIG (reference sequence). V shed 7 bases and J shed 2 bases, with 15 bases lying between them. This CDR3 is 13 amino acids long. The DNA for the CDR3 is TGTGCCTCATCTTGGACAGCAACCTACGAGCAGTACTTC. Translating gives CASSWTATYEQYF.

The rearrangement links TRBV19 to TRBJ1-6; tentative D call: TRBD1 (5 bases). Trimming left V 8 bases short and J 7 bases short, with 12 bases between. CDR1 is LNHDA, CDR2 SQIVND, per germline (reference sequence). The CDR3 runs 13 residues. The CDR3 loop is CASQAGQNSPLHF. The DNA of the CDR3 is TGTGCCAGTCAGGCAGGGCAAAATTCACCCCTCCACTTT.

This chain joins TRBV20-1 and TRBJ2-3; D not resolved. This CDR3 has 10 residues. The ends were cut back, 6 bases at V and 6 bases at J, with 7 bases in the middle. Germline V gives CDR1 DFQATT, CDR2 SNEGSKA (reference sequence). The CDR3 here is CSAWRDTQYF. CDR3 DNA: TGCAGTGCCTGGCGGGATACGCAGTATTTT.

This clone came up once. V gene TRBV2 combines with J gene TRBJ2-3, with 7 bases matching TRBD1. The V gene's germline CDR1 is SNHLY and CDR2 FYNNEI. V lost 4 bases, J lost 4 bases, and 2 bases stayed unmatched. This CDR3 is 13 amino acids long. CDR3 nucleotide sequence: TGTGCCAGCAGTGGAGGGGGCGCAGATACGCAGTATTTT. Translated: CASSGGGADTQYF.

The chain couples TRBV6-2 or TRBV6-3 to TRBJ2-3; 8 bases agree with TRBD2. The germline V gene has CDR1 MNHEY and CDR2 SVGEGT. The CDR3 has 18 residues. Germline trimming cut 0 bases from V and 1 base from J; bases unmatched to any gene: 9. CDR3 bases: TGTGCCAGCAGTTACTCGATCATCAGCGGGAGCGGCACAGATACGCAGTATTTT. It yields the protein CASSYSIISGSGTDTQYF.

This chain joins TRBV5-1 and TRBJ1-5; tentative D call: TRBD1 (6 bases). This CDR3 spans 15 amino acids. Trimming pared 0 bases from V and 7 bases from J, leaving 14 bases between. Germline lookup yields CDR1 SGHRS and CDR2 YFSETQ. The CDR3 nucleotides read TGCGCCAGCAGCTTGGGGGCAGGGGCTAACCAGCCCCAGCATTTT. Protein product: CASSLGAGANQPQHF.

This clone was seen just once. This chain connects TRBV5-6 to TRBJ1-5; D unresolved. Germline CDR1 is SGHDT and CDR2 is YYEEEE. V was shortened by 5 bases and J by 2 bases, with 17 bases between the two germline ends. The length of the CDR3 is 16 residues. CDR3 nucleotide sequence: TGTGCCAGCAGTCTTCTGGTTGGTGGGGGCAATCAGCCCCAGCATTTT. It translates to CASSLLVGGGNQPQHF.